This TCR beta chain was identified in a study of T cells in localized non-small cell lung cancer. Sequencing was performed with immunoSEQ multiplex PCR; in TCRdb, only in-frame clones are kept and a portion is missing. The sample gives about 3,400 clones, about 22% of which show up once; around 6.3% is in the top ten. This clone was counted between two and nine times. Its antigen is unknown. The CDR3 spans 13 residues. V was cut by 6 bases and J by 4 bases, with 12 bases left in between. Germline CDR1 and CDR2: MGHDK and SYGVNS. Study observations and caveats: Uninvolved adjacent lung showed higher T cell clonality than tumor. Overall survival was longer when the density of T cells in the blood was higher. Adjacent lung exhibited a median of 57 among the 100 most abundant tumor clones.

The chain employs TRBV25-1 and TRBJ1-1; D gene ambiguous. Sequenced material: lung tumor tissue, taken before any cancer treatment. The sequence was obtained from a man between 18 and 49 years old with stage II lung adenocarcinoma. CDR3 in amino acids: CASRNRVLTEAFF. The CDR3 DNA reads as TGTGCCAGCAGGAACCGGGTCCTCACTGAAGCTTTCTTT.